This entry lists 9 T cell receptor beta chains sequenced from one sample in a study of neurological immune-mediated disorders. TCRdb independently ran MiXCR on the 5' RACE reads; one entry per CDR3 protein. The table has 14,000 or so distinct CDR3 sequences, under 15% seen once. The specimen was CD8+ T cells from blood. The receptors come from a female donor with HTLV-1-associated myelopathy (HAM/TSP).

The sample holds many counts of this clonotype. The gene calls are TRBV4-1 and TRBJ1-2; TRBD1 might be the D (5 bases). Germline values: CDR1 MGHRA, CDR2 YSYEKL. The CDR3 has 17 residues. V lost 3 bases and J 2 bases, leaving 19 bases between the germline ends. The CDR3, as DNA: TGCGCCAGCAGCCAGCTCCCCTGGACACCAGCGAACTATGGCTACACCTTC. Encoded protein: CASSQLPWTPANYGYTF.

The chain has TRBV3-1 and TRBJ2-5, with unresolved D. CDR1 LGHDT and CDR2 YNNKEL come from the germline V gene (reference sequence). The CDR3 is 12 residues long. With 4 bases removed from V and 1 base from J, the gap between germline ends came to 4 bases. CDR3 in DNA: TGTGCCAGCAGCCGCCCCCAAGAGACCCAGTACTTC. This codes for CASSRPQETQYF.

There are many counts of this clonotype. This rearrangement joins TRBV28 to TRBJ2-3; no clear D gene. V was shortened by 3 bases and J by 2 bases, with 9 bases between the two germline ends. Germline V CDR1 and CDR2: MDHEN, SYDVKM. This CDR3 has 14 amino acids. The CDR3 reads CASSFGQNTDTQYF. The CDR3, as DNA: TGTGCCAGCAGTTTTGGGCAGAACACAGATACGCAGTATTTT. Full variable domain (rest looked up from reference TRBV28 and TRBJ2-3): DVKVTQSSRYLVKRTGEKVFLECVQDMDHENMFWYRQDPGLGLRLIYFSYDVKMKEKGDIPEGYSVSREKKERFSLILESASTNQTSMYLCASSFGQNTDTQYFGPGTRLTVL.

This clonotype was counted ten times or more. CDR3 in DNA: TGCGCCAGCAGCCAAGAGCCCCCTTCCCCGGGGCGCGAGCAGTACTTC. Encoded protein: CASSQEPPSPGREQYF. V and J are TRBV4-1 and TRBJ2-7, with D possibly being TRBD1 or TRBD2 (5 bases each). Per the germline V gene, CDR1 is MGHRA and CDR2 is YSYEKL. V dropped 0 bases and J dropped 6 bases, with 18 bases sitting between them. CDR3 length equals 16 residues.

The rearrangement links TRBV29-1 to TRBJ2-3, with 10 bases fitting TRBD2. The CDR3 is 14 amino acids. Germline CDR1 and CDR2: SQVTM and ANQGSEA. The trim removed 7 bases at V and 3 bases at J, leaving 7 bases unmatched. Written as DNA, the CDR3 is TGCAGCGCCACGCTAGCGGGAGCGACAGATACGCAGTATTTT. Its translation is CSATLAGATDTQYF.

The V call is TRBV6-5, the J call TRBJ2-7, with 12 bases matching TRBD1. The germline V gene encodes CDR1 MNHEY and CDR2 SVGAGI. The CDR3 runs 15 residues. The V and J ends lost 5 bases and 1 base, in that order; junction bases with no gene match: 3. CDR3 DNA sequence: TGTGCCAGCAGTGGGGGACAGGGGGCATCCTACGAGCAGTACTTC. It specifies CASSGGQGASYEQYF.

This clonotype was counted ten times or more. The V call is TRBV5-1, the J call TRBJ2-1; perhaps TRBD2 as D (5 bases). The germline V gene encodes CDR1 SGHRS and CDR2 YFSETQ. The V end lost 0 bases, the J end lost 5 bases, and 9 bases lay between the germline ends. CDR3 length: 14 amino acids. Here the CDR3 reads CASSLVAGHNEQFF. Written as DNA, the CDR3 is TGCGCCAGCAGCTTGGTGGCGGGCCACAATGAGCAGTTCTTC.

The chain combines TRBV7-9 with TRBJ1-4; D is unclear. The length of the CDR3 is 17 residues. V was clipped by 4 bases and J by 6 bases, with 21 bases between them. The V gene's germline CDR1 is SEHNR and CDR2 FQNEAQ (reference sequence). The CDR3 DNA reads as TGTGCCAGCAGCTCCTTCATTCTCCGCCAAAGGGATGAAAAACTGTTTTTT. This translates into CASSSFILRQRDEKLFF.

This clonotype was observed at least ten times. The chain uses TRBV9 and TRBJ2-1; 8 positions match TRBD1. The CDR3 totals 15 residues. Trimming removed 0 bases from V and 5 bases from J; junction bases left unmatched: 4. Looked up from germline, CDR1 is SGDLS and CDR2 is YYNGEE. CDR3 sequence reads: CASSVGGTGHNEQFF. The CDR3 coding sequence is TGTGCCAGCAGCGTAGGTGGGACAGGTCACAATGAGCAGTTCTTC.